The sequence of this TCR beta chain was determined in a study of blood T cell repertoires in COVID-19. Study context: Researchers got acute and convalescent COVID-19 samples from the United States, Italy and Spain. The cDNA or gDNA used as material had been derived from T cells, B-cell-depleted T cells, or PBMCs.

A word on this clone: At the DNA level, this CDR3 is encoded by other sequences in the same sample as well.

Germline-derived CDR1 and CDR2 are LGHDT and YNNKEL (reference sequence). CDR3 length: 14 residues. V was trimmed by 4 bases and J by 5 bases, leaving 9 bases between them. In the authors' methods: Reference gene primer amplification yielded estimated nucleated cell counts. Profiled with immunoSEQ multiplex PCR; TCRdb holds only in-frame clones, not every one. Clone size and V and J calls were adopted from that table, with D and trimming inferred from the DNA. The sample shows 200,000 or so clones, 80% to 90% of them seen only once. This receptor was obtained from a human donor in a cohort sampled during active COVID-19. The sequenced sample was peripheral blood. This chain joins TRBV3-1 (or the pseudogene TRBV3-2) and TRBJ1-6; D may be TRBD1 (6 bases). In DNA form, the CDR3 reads TGTGCCAGCAGCCTAGGACAGAATAATTCACCCCTCCACTTT. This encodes CASSLGQNNSPLHF.